A selection of T cell receptor beta chains follows, all from one sample in a study of T-cell memory formation after mild COVID-19. TCRdb re-derived calls from the 5' RACE reads in MiXCR, one entry per CDR3 protein. The sample lists about 340,000 distinct CDR3 sequences; roughly 13% were seen once. The sample taken for sequencing was PBMCs or a T cell subset sorted from them (not recorded which). Receptor source: a man aged 18 to 30 who had mild COVID-19 (a few samples of this study predate the infection). Cell type and time point are not known. The CDR3 runs from the conserved cysteine through the conserved F or W. Fields, in order: clone size, V gene, D gene, J gene, CDR3 protein. A D gene is named only where the DNA matches it firmly. Only some rows state a clone size, as once, few, many or a class for expanded clones.

clone_size: few
v_call: TRBV6-5
d_call: -
j_call: TRBJ1-1
cdr3_aa: CASSGRENTEAFF

clone_size: -
v_call: TRBV6-5
d_call: -
j_call: TRBJ2-1
cdr3_aa: CASSWRADNEQFF

clone_size: few
v_call: TRBV5-1
d_call: -
j_call: TRBJ2-3
cdr3_aa: CASRRQLSTDTQYF

clone_size: -
v_call: TRBV24-1
d_call: -
j_call: TRBJ2-1
cdr3_aa: CATRGSGDEQFF

clone_size: -
v_call: TRBV9
d_call: -
j_call: TRBJ1-6
cdr3_aa: CASSVAGQLSPLHF

clone_size: few
v_call: TRBV5-1
d_call: -
j_call: TRBJ1-6
cdr3_aa: CASSIQGPNSPLHF

clone_size: few
v_call: TRBV24-1
d_call: -
j_call: TRBJ2-5
cdr3_aa: CATSDLGLGETQYF

clone_size: few
v_call: TRBV5-1
d_call: TRBD2
j_call: TRBJ2-3
cdr3_aa: CASSFQPAGGPDTQYF

clone_size: -
v_call: TRBV12-3/TRBV12-4
d_call: -
j_call: TRBJ2-2
cdr3_aa: CASSFALNTGELFF

clone_size: -
v_call: TRBV7-7
d_call: -
j_call: TRBJ2-3
cdr3_aa: CASSAEGPMDTQYF

clone_size: few
v_call: TRBV6-5
d_call: -
j_call: TRBJ1-4
cdr3_aa: CASSYSPPRERGEKLFF

clone_size: many
v_call: TRBV11-2
d_call: -
j_call: TRBJ2-1
cdr3_aa: CASRAAAYNEQFF

clone_size: -
v_call: TRBV9
d_call: TRBD1
j_call: TRBJ1-2
cdr3_aa: CASSLTQGRSGYGYTF

clone_size: few
v_call: TRBV20-1
d_call: TRBD1
j_call: TRBJ2-2
cdr3_aa: CSADRVDTGELFF

clone_size: few
v_call: TRBV28
d_call: TRBD2
j_call: TRBJ2-2
cdr3_aa: CASSFSGGYTGELFF

clone_size: -
v_call: TRBV4-1
d_call: -
j_call: TRBJ1-5
cdr3_aa: CASSHRSLGQPQHF

clone_size: -
v_call: TRBV5-1
d_call: TRBD1
j_call: TRBJ2-3
cdr3_aa: CASSLPDRAADTQYF

clone_size: -
v_call: TRBV12-3/TRBV12-4
d_call: -
j_call: TRBJ2-7
cdr3_aa: CASRLTTTVGEQYF

clone_size: -
v_call: TRBV6-1
d_call: -
j_call: TRBJ2-2
cdr3_aa: CASSEKWGTGELFF

clone_size: -
v_call: TRBV4-1
d_call: -
j_call: TRBJ1-1
cdr3_aa: CASSQQETEAFF

clone_size: few
v_call: TRBV6-1
d_call: -
j_call: TRBJ1-5
cdr3_aa: CASSEVPNQPQHF

clone_size: few
v_call: TRBV7-2
d_call: -
j_call: TRBJ2-2
cdr3_aa: CASSWGGEAGELFF

clone_size: few
v_call: TRBV7-9
d_call: -
j_call: TRBJ2-5
cdr3_aa: CASSRAKMGETQYF

clone_size: -
v_call: TRBV3-1
d_call: TRBD2
j_call: TRBJ2-1
cdr3_aa: CASSQVPGEERGGYNEQFF

clone_size: few
v_call: TRBV11-2
d_call: -
j_call: TRBJ2-2
cdr3_aa: CASSSGTQTNTGELFF

clone_size: -
v_call: TRBV7-9
d_call: -
j_call: TRBJ2-1
cdr3_aa: CASSTPFGKEQFF

clone_size: few
v_call: TRBV4-1
d_call: -
j_call: TRBJ1-2
cdr3_aa: CASSHPYGQGYYGYTF

clone_size: few
v_call: TRBV27
d_call: -
j_call: TRBJ1-4
cdr3_aa: CASSLTAQAGHLPTNEKLFF

clone_size: -
v_call: TRBV4-1
d_call: -
j_call: TRBJ1-1
cdr3_aa: CASSHEKGLNTEAFF

clone_size: few
v_call: TRBV4-1
d_call: TRBD1
j_call: TRBJ2-5
cdr3_aa: CASSQGQGRLAQYF

clone_size: many
v_call: TRBV5-1
d_call: -
j_call: TRBJ2-1
cdr3_aa: CASTRGDWAGNEQFF

clone_size: -
v_call: TRBV20-1
d_call: TRBD2
j_call: TRBJ2-3
cdr3_aa: CSARLAGGSDTQYF

clone_size: -
v_call: TRBV12-3/TRBV12-4
d_call: -
j_call: TRBJ1-1
cdr3_aa: CAIMTGNTEAFF

clone_size: few
v_call: TRBV6-5
d_call: -
j_call: TRBJ2-3
cdr3_aa: CASSSPSRTSTDTQYF

clone_size: few
v_call: TRBV7-2
d_call: -
j_call: TRBJ1-5
cdr3_aa: CASSLAVGGTQPQHF

clone_size: many
v_call: TRBV12-3/TRBV12-4
d_call: -
j_call: TRBJ1-5
cdr3_aa: CASSLDGLGNQPQHF

clone_size: few
v_call: TRBV12-3/TRBV12-4
d_call: -
j_call: TRBJ1-1
cdr3_aa: CASSTAMNTEAFF

clone_size: few
v_call: TRBV7-8
d_call: TRBD1
j_call: TRBJ2-1
cdr3_aa: CASRTRPGQGAVEQFF

clone_size: -
v_call: TRBV7-2
d_call: -
j_call: TRBJ1-1
cdr3_aa: CASQRERGTGAFF

clone_size: -
v_call: TRBV5-1
d_call: -
j_call: TRBJ2-5
cdr3_aa: CASSFDRSHQETQYF

clone_size: few
v_call: TRBV11-2
d_call: TRBD1
j_call: TRBJ1-4
cdr3_aa: CASSMTGGGEKLFF

clone_size: few
v_call: TRBV9
d_call: -
j_call: TRBJ1-1
cdr3_aa: CASSSVPRDTEAFF

clone_size: many
v_call: TRBV12-3/TRBV12-4
d_call: -
j_call: TRBJ2-7
cdr3_aa: CASSLRQGSAYEQYF

clone_size: -
v_call: TRBV6-2/TRBV6-3
d_call: -
j_call: TRBJ2-1
cdr3_aa: CASRSRDRVYNEQFF

clone_size: few
v_call: TRBV12-3/TRBV12-4
d_call: TRBD1
j_call: TRBJ2-7
cdr3_aa: CASSLPSNRGIHEQYF

clone_size: -
v_call: TRBV6-9
d_call: TRBD1
j_call: TRBJ1-1
cdr3_aa: CASRGTGVTEAFF

clone_size: -
v_call: TRBV9
d_call: -
j_call: TRBJ2-5
cdr3_aa: CASSGMWETQYF

clone_size: few
v_call: TRBV7-2
d_call: TRBD1
j_call: TRBJ1-4
cdr3_aa: CASSLYGTGTNEKLFF

clone_size: -
v_call: TRBV12-3/TRBV12-4
d_call: -
j_call: TRBJ1-4
cdr3_aa: CASSLALSGGDEKLFF

clone_size: -
v_call: TRBV27
d_call: -
j_call: TRBJ2-5
cdr3_aa: CASSFGRRQETQYF

clone_size: few
v_call: TRBV18
d_call: -
j_call: TRBJ2-5
cdr3_aa: CASSSSDETQYF

clone_size: -
v_call: TRBV7-2
d_call: TRBD1
j_call: TRBJ1-5
cdr3_aa: CASSLKATGGHQPQHF

clone_size: many
v_call: TRBV7-8
d_call: -
j_call: TRBJ2-2
cdr3_aa: CATEEENTGELFF

clone_size: -
v_call: TRBV28
d_call: TRBD2
j_call: TRBJ2-5
cdr3_aa: CASSGLAGGLKETQYF

clone_size: few
v_call: TRBV2
d_call: TRBD2
j_call: TRBJ2-1
cdr3_aa: CASSEASGGANEQFF

clone_size: -
v_call: TRBV18
d_call: -
j_call: TRBJ2-1
cdr3_aa: CASSPLGVNEQFF

clone_size: few
v_call: TRBV20-1
d_call: -
j_call: TRBJ1-1
cdr3_aa: CSARIGGGTEAFF

clone_size: few
v_call: TRBV28
d_call: -
j_call: TRBJ1-1
cdr3_aa: CASSLPTGGTEAFF